The 21 T cell receptor beta chains listed next were all sequenced from one sample in a study of tumor and adjacent non-tumor tissue in lung cancer. The library came from three nested PCR rounds adapted from ARM-PCR protocols. MiXCR was run by TCRdb on the multiplex PCR reads, yielding one entry per CDR3 protein. The sample yields some 68,000 distinct CDR3 sequences, around 76% seen once. RNA was extracted from bulk tissue without any cell sorting. The normal lung tissue was taken more than 3 cm from the tumor edge. The specimen was distant non-tumor lung tissue. The receptors shown here come from a man aged 55 to 70 with non-small cell lung cancer.

In regard to this clonotype: This may be a read error: a much more frequent sequence differs by one nucleotide. The chain combines TRBV5-6 with TRBJ2-6; 9 positions agree with TRBD1. From germline, CDR1 is SGHDT and CDR2 YYEEEE. The CDR3 contains 18 residues. The junction had 6 bases not matched to a gene; V was cut back by 0 bases and J by 2 bases. CDR3 sequence (DNA): TGTGCCAGCAGCTTGGGGGGGACAGGGTTCACTGGGGCCAACGTCCTGACTTTC. Amino acid sequence: CASSLGGTGFTGANVLTF.

Worth noting for this clonotype: The junction departs from the called germline gene at one end, perhaps through a read error. This chain links TRBV20-1 with TRBJ2-7; 7 bases are shared with TRBD2. The germline V gene has CDR1 DFQATT and CDR2 SNEGSKA (reference sequence). CDR3 length: 15 amino acids. CDR3 DNA sequence: TGCAGTGCTAGAGAAAGCGGGATGGTGTCCTACGAACAGTACTTC. This sequence encodes CSARESGMVSYEQYF.

V usage is TRBV6-1 and J usage is TRBJ2-1; D remains unclear. Trimming took off 7 bases at V and 11 bases at J, with 18 bases between the two ends. The CDR3 length is 13 residues. Germline CDR1 MNHNS, CDR2 SASEGT. CDR3 loop: CASKLGRARKQFF. CDR3 in DNA: TGTGCCAGCAAACTCGGACGGGCCCGTAAGCAGTTCTTC.

Note on this clonotype: A junction end diverges from the germline sequence, so it may reflect a read error. The J gene is TRBJ1-1, the V gene TRBV28; TRBD1 aligns across 10 bases. Germline assignment: CDR1 MDHEN and CDR2 SYDVKM. The CDR3 runs to 15 residues. The CDR3 region has the DNA TGTGTCAGCAGTTTGCCGGGACAGGGGAAGACTGAAGCCTTCTTT. Translating it yields CVSSLPGQGKTEAFF.

Concerning this clonotype itself: At one end the junction does not follow the germline gene, possibly because of a read error. The chain uses TRBV6-2 or TRBV6-3 and TRBJ1-1; TRBD1 is a possible D gene (5 bases). The CDR3 has 13 residues. Germline V gene sequence: CDR1 MNHEY, CDR2 SVGEGT. This chain's CDR3 is CASSFSGNIEAFF. CDR3 in DNA: TGTGCCAGCTCTTTTTCAGGGAACATTGAAGCTTTCTTT.

A remark on this clonotype: One junction end disagrees with the germline gene, perhaps due to a read error. This sequence joins TRBV6-5 and TRBJ2-2; TRBD2 is a possible D gene (5 bases). The CDR3 is 14 amino acids. In germline, CDR1 is MNHEY, CDR2 SVGAGI. This CDR3 reads CAISYGPNTGELFF. For the CDR3, the DNA is TGTGCCATCAGTTACGGCCCTAACACCGGGGAACTGTTTTTT.

V usage is TRBV7-9 and J usage is TRBJ2-1; TRBD2 agrees at 11 bases. The CDR3 extends over 14 amino acids. From germline, CDR1 is SEHNR and CDR2 FQNEAQ (reference sequence). Unmatched junction bases numbered 4, after V lost 6 bases and J lost 6 bases. This chain's CDR3 is CASSHSGRANEQFF. The CDR3 nucleotides read TGTGCCAGCAGTCATAGCGGGAGGGCCAATGAGCAGTTCTTC.

Points on this clonotype: Likely a read error: the CDR3 ends without its conserved phenylalanine or tryptophan. The limits of the CDR3 on the DNA are not certain, so only TCRdb's listed CDR3 is given. J is TRBJ1-5 and V is TRBV6-1. Germline assignment: CDR1 MNHNS and CDR2 SASEGT. The CDR3 has 14 residues if both end residues are counted. Here the CDR3 reads CASSEARGNQPQQY.

The chain is built from TRBV28 and TRBJ2-7; D uncertain. Germline lookup yields CDR1 MDHEN and CDR2 SYDVKM. The CDR3 covers 14 residues. Trimming stripped 7 bases from V and 0 bases from J, with 13 bases between. CDR3 coding DNA: TGTGCCAGCAATTCTTTTGAAAGCTCCTACGAGCAGTACTTC. Its translation is CASNSFESSYEQYF.

On this clonotype: One junction end does not reproduce the germline sequence, and a read error may be involved. V usage is TRBV2 and J usage is TRBJ2-3, with a weak D call TRBD2 (6 bases). CDR1 and CDR2 from the germline V gene are SNHLY and FYNNEI. This CDR3 spans 14 amino acids. CDR3 nucleotides: TGTGCCAGCAGGACTAGGGGCTATGCAGATATGCAGTATTTT. The encoded protein is CASRTRGYADMQYF.

About this clonotype itself: This CDR3 is missing its conserved last phenylalanine or tryptophan, likely due to a read error. The chain combines TRBV6-2 or TRBV6-3 with TRBJ2-3, with 12 bases identical to TRBD2. CDR3 length: 15 residues. Germline V gene lookup returns CDR1 MNHEY and CDR2 SVGEGT. CDR3 nucleotide sequence: TGTGGCAGCAATTCAACTAGCGGGAGGACAGATACGCAGTATCTT. This sequence encodes CGSNSTSGRTDTQYL.

This clonotype was detected ten times or more. The chain links TRBV6-2 or TRBV6-3 to TRBJ2-1, with 10 positions matching TRBD1. Germline V lookup: CDR1 MNHEY, CDR2 SVGEGT. The CDR3 is 14 residues long. Trimming at V came to 5 bases and at J to 9 bases, leaving 7 bases not matched to a gene. The CDR3 nucleotides are TGTGCCAGCAGTCCGGGACAGGGGATAATTGAGCAGTTCTTC. Its protein product is CASSPGQGIIEQFF.

Of note for this clonotype: The junction differs from germline at one of its ends, possibly a read error. The V and J genes are TRBV5-4 and TRBJ2-2; 8 bases line up with TRBD2. The CDR3 totals 16 residues. Germline V gene data show CDR1 as SGHNT and CDR2 as YYREEE (reference sequence). The CDR3 DNA reads TGTGCCAGCAGCCGAAGCGGGAGTGAATCGGCCGGGGAGCTTTGTTTT. This translates into CASSRSGSESAGELCF.

As for this clonotype: A much larger clone differs from this one at a single base, so this may be a read error. The V call is TRBV24-1, the J call TRBJ1-1; TRBD1 agrees at 11 bases. The CDR3 is made up of 16 amino acids. Germline values: CDR1 KGHDR, CDR2 SFDVKD. J lost 7 bases, V lost 10 bases, and 16 bases had no gene match. CDR3 sequence (DNA): TGTGCCACGGCAGAAGGGACAGGGGGAGGTGGCAATGAAGCTTTCTTT. It encodes CATAEGTGGGGNEAFF.

Points on this clonotype: One end of the junction varies from germline; a read error may be responsible. The chain uses TRBV4-2 and TRBJ2-3; 8 bases line up with TRBD2. This CDR3 region has 16 residues. The V gene's germline CDR1 is LGHNA and CDR2 YNFKEQ. CDR3 amino acids: CDSSQGGTSGTDMQYF. CDR3 in DNA: TGTGACAGCAGCCAAGGAGGCACTAGCGGTACAGATATGCAGTATTTT.

A note on this clonotype: Compared with germline, one end of the junction differs, possibly owing to a read error. The chain joins TRBV11-2 to TRBJ2-7, with D tentatively TRBD2 (7 bases). The CDR3 has 15 amino acids. CDR1 is SGHAT and CDR2 is FQNNGV in the germline V gene. CDR3 nucleotides: TGTGCCAGCAGCTTAGAAGGGGGAGGGCGGTACGAGCAATACTTC. Translated, it gives CASSLEGGGRYEQYF.

Points on this clonotype: The conserved final phenylalanine or tryptophan is absent from the CDR3, which likely points to a read error. The DNA is omitted, as the CDR3 cannot be located on it reliably, and the CDR3 follows TCRdb's listing. The chain recombines TRBV21-1 with TRBJ2-7; the D segment call TRBD1 is taken from the table without a DNA check. TRBV21-1 is annotated as a pseudogene. The CDR3 sequence runs 16 residues, both termini included. The CDR3 protein is CASSKAMGQRSYEQYL.

Of note for this clonotype: This sequence may be a read error, since a much larger clone differs from it by one base. The J gene is TRBJ2-1, the V gene TRBV24-1; no clear D gene. V was pared by 1 base and J by 0 bases, with 9 bases between. Germline V gene sequence: CDR1 KGHDR, CDR2 SFDVKD. CDR3 size: 16 residues. The CDR3 region has the DNA TGTGCCACCAGTGATTTAAGCGAGAACTCCTACAATGAGCAGTTCTTC. Its translation: CATSDLSENSYNEQFF.

This clonotype is a singleton in its sample. In DNA, the CDR3 is TGTGCCAGCATTCCGGGGACGCGGGAGGGATACAATGAGCAGTTCTTC. Translation: CASIPGTREGYNEQFF. This sequence joins TRBV11-1 and TRBJ2-1; 9 positions match TRBD2. The trim removed 7 bases at V and 4 bases at J, leaving 11 bases unmatched. There are 16 residues in the CDR3. CDR1 and CDR2 (germline): SGHAT, FQDESV (reference sequence).

With regard to this clonotype: As the CDR3 is not closed by the conserved phenylalanine or tryptophan, this likely results from a read error. Because the CDR3's place on the DNA is in doubt, the DNA is left out and the CDR3 is given as listed by TCRdb. The genes are TRBV14 and TRBJ2-1. CDR1 and CDR2 (germline): SGHDN, FVKESK. 15 amino acids form the CDR3, both terminal residues included. CDR3 region: CASSQFKTSLNGQSL.

This clonotype was observed many times. The chain recombines TRBV7-9 with TRBJ2-1, with D hard to call. Trimming removed 1 base at V and 8 bases at J, with 6 bases between. CDR3 length: 12 residues. Germline CDR1 reads SEHNR; CDR2 reads FQNEAQ (reference sequence). CDR3 DNA: TGTGCCAGCAGCTTAGGGGCGGATGAGCAGTTCTTC. Translating it yields CASSLGADEQFF.